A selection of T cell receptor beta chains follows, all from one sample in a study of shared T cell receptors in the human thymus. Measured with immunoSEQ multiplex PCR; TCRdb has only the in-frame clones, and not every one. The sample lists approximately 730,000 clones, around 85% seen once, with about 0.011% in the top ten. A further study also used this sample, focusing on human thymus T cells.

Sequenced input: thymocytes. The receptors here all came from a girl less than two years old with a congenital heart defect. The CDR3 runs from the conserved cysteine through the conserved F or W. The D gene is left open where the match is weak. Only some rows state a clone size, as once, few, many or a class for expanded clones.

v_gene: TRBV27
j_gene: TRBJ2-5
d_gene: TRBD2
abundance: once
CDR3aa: CASSPNFIAGAGEETQYF
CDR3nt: TGTGCCAGCAGTCCGAACTTTATAGCGGGGGCCGGAGAGGAGACCCAGTACTTC

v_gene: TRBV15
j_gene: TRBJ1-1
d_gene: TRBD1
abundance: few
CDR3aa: CATSRDGGGQGAFF
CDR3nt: TGTGCCACCAGCAGAGATGGGGGGGGACAGGGAGCTTTCTTT

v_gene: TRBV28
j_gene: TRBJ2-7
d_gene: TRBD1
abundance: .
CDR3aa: CASSTGTGGLEQYF
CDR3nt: TGTGCCAGCAGCACCGGGACAGGGGGACTCGAGCAGTACTTC

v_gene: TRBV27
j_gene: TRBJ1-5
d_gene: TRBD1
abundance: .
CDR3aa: CASTLRQGNQPQHF
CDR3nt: TGTGCCAGCACCTTAAGACAGGGGAATCAGCCCCAGCATTTT

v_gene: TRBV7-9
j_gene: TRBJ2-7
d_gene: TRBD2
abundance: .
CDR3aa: CASSLLSSASGGGGEQYF
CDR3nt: TGTGCCAGCAGCTTATTATCGAGCGCTAGCGGGGGGGGAGGCGAGCAGTACTTC

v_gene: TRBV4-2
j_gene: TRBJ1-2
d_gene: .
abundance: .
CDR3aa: CASSQVVTVYGYTF
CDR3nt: TGTGCCAGCAGCCAAGTAGTGACAGTCTATGGCTACACCTTC

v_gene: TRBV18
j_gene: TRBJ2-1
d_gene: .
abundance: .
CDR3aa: CASSPVGREEDNEQFF
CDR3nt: TGTGCCAGCTCACCGGTGGGCAGGGAGGAGGACAATGAGCAGTTCTTC

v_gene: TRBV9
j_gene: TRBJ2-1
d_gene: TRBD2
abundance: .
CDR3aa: CASSSARAGGPSEQFF
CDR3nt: TGTGCCAGCAGCTCAGCAAGAGCGGGGGGGCCATCTGAGCAGTTCTTC

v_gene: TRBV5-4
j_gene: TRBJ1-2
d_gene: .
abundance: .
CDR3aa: CASTRPGQDYGYTF
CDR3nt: TGTGCCAGCACCCGTCCGGGACAAGACTATGGCTACACCTTC

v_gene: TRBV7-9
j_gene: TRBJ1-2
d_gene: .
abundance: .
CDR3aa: CASRPSHGHCPALNYGYTF
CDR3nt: TGTGCCAGCAGACCAAGCCACGGACACTGCCCGGCCTTGAACTATGGCTACACCTTC

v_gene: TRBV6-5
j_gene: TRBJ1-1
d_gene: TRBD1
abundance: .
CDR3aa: CASSKTGEGTEAFF
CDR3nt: TGTGCCAGCAGTAAAACAGGGGAAGGCACTGAAGCTTTCTTT

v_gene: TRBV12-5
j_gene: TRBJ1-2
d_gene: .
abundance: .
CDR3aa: CASGPGPSGYTF
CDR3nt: TGTGCTAGTGGACCGGGTCCCTCCGGCTACACCTTC

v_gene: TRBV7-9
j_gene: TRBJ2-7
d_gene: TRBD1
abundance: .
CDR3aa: CASSPQGPYEQYF
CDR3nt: TGTGCCAGCAGTCCACAGGGGCCCTACGAGCAGTACTTC

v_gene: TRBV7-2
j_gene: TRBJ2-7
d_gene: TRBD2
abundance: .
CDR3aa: CASSLVGGREFYEQYF
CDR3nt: TGTGCCAGCAGCTTAGTGGGGGGGAGGGAGTTCTACGAGCAGTACTTC

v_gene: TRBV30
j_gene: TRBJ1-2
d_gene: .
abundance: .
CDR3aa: CAWSAVDSKIYGYTF
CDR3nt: TGTGCCTGGAGCGCCGTTGACAGTAAGATCTATGGCTACACCTTC

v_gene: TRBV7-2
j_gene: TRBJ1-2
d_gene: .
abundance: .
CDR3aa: CASRPERTAYGYTF
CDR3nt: TGTGCCAGCAGACCCGAAAGGACAGCATATGGCTACACCTTC

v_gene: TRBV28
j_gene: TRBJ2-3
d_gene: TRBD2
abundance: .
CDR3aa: CASKGGGLTDTQYF
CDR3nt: TGTGCCAGCAAGGGCGGGGGGTTAACAGATACGCAGTATTTT